The 17 T cell receptor beta chains listed next were all sequenced from one sample in a study of response to subunit inactivated influenza vaccine. MiXCR, run by TCRdb on the RT-PCR reads, gives a single entry per CDR3 protein. The sample contains around 570,000 distinct CDR3 sequences, approximately 7.1% of which appear only once. This specimen consisted of PBMCs from blood, obtained about 24 months after vaccination. The receptors originated from a man between 50 and 75 years old who received an inactivated influenza vaccine.

This sequence joins TRBV7-6 and TRBJ2-2; TRBD2 matches 7 bases. The CDR3 sequence is 17 residues long. Germline CDR1 is SGHVS and CDR2 is FNYEAQ. V trimming: 5 bases; J trimming: 2 bases; junction bases outside the gene matches: 11. The CDR3 here is CASSPRPGGGNTGELFF. The CDR3 DNA reads TGTGCCAGCAGCCCCAGGCCCGGCGGGGGAAACACCGGGGAGCTGTTTTTT.

In this sample, this clonotype turned up a few times. This chain joins TRBV30 and TRBJ2-3, with 12 bases that match TRBD2. Germline CDR1 reads GTSNPN; CDR2 reads SVGIG (reference sequence). This CDR3 spans 18 amino acids. Trimming at V came to 0 bases and at J to 2 bases, leaving 9 bases not matched to a gene. DNA of the CDR3: TGTGCCTGGAGTGTATCACTAGCGGGGGGACTATACACAGATACGCAGTATTTT. It translates to CAWSVSLAGGLYTDTQYF.

This chain uses TRBV5-1 with TRBJ2-7; 8 bases match TRBD1. J was trimmed by 5 bases and V by 3 bases; bases with no gene match: 7. The CDR3 runs 14 residues. CDR1 is SGHRS, CDR2 YFSETQ, per germline. The CDR3 reads CASSWTGIGNEQYF. In nucleotides, the CDR3 is TGCGCCAGCAGCTGGACAGGGATCGGCAACGAGCAGTACTTC.

Ten or more counts support this clonotype. The chain combines TRBV5-1 with TRBJ1-4; the D gene is possibly TRBD1 (5 bases). The length of the CDR3 is 13 residues. The V gene lost 4 bases and the J gene lost 7 bases, with 11 bases spanning the gap. In germline, CDR1 is SGHRS, CDR2 YFSETQ. In DNA form, the CDR3 reads TGCGCCAGCAGCCGGGACTGGTCTGAAAAACTGTTTTTT. Translating it yields CASSRDWSEKLFF.

The chain carries TRBV29-1 and TRBJ1-1; D is ambiguous. In germline, CDR1 is SQVTM, CDR2 ANQGSEA. CDR3 length: 14 residues. V was shortened by 0 bases and J by 5 bases, with 13 bases between the two germline ends. CDR3 sequence reads: CSVEDRTWGTEAFF. DNA for the CDR3: TGCAGCGTTGAAGATCGGACTTGGGGTACTGAAGCTTTCTTT.

In this sample, this clonotype turned up a few times. The chain recombines TRBV5-1 with TRBJ1-2; D possibly corresponds to TRBD1 (5 bases). Germline V lookup: CDR1 SGHRS, CDR2 YFSETQ. Trimming pared 0 bases from V and 6 bases from J, leaving 15 bases between. This CDR3 comprises 15 residues. The CDR3 nucleotides read TGCGCCAGCAGCTTGGCCACGCCGCAGGGCCATGGCTACACCTTC. It codes for CASSLATPQGHGYTF.

This clonotype appeared a few times. The rearrangement links TRBV15 to TRBJ2-1; D is perhaps TRBD2 (6 bases). The germline gives CDR1 LNHNV, CDR2 YYDKDF (reference sequence). Trimming left V 1 base short and J 5 bases short, with 18 bases between. CDR3 length equals 17 residues. The CDR3 spells CATSRGETTGVNNEQFF. The CDR3 nucleotides read TGTGCCACCAGCAGAGGGGAGACGACGGGGGTTAACAATGAGCAGTTCTTC.

In this sample, this clonotype turned up a few times. J is TRBJ2-7 and V is TRBV20-1; possible D gene TRBD2, 5 bases. CDR1 is DFQATT, CDR2 SNEGSKA, per germline (reference sequence). Trimming cost V 0 bases and J 4 bases, with 10 bases left between them. The CDR3 runs 13 residues. The CDR3 is CSARDLTSYEQYF. The DNA for the CDR3 is TGCAGTGCTAGAGATCTCACTAGTTACGAGCAGTACTTC.

This clonotype was seen at least ten times. The CDR3 here is CASSAENEQFF. CDR3 DNA: TGCGCCAGCAGCGCTGAGAATGAGCAGTTCTTC. J is TRBJ2-1 and V is TRBV5-1; D is uncertain. CDR3 length equals 11 residues. From germline, CDR1 is SGHRS and CDR2 YFSETQ. Trimming cost V 4 bases and J 7 bases, with 6 bases left between them.

This clonotype was counted ten times or more. The J gene is TRBJ2-3, the V gene TRBV20-1; 11 bases align to TRBD2. With V trimmed by 0 bases and J by 2 bases, 10 bases remained unmatched. The CDR3 loop spans 18 amino acids. The germline V gene has CDR1 DFQATT and CDR2 SNEGSKA (reference sequence). Written as DNA, the CDR3 is TGCAGTGCTAGAGATTGGGGTCTAGCGGGGGGAAACACAGATACGCAGTATTTT. Protein sequence: CSARDWGLAGGNTDTQYF.

The chain joins TRBV11-2 to TRBJ1-4; 7 nucleotides line up with TRBD1. Per germline, CDR1 SGHAT and CDR2 FQNNGV. With 3 bases clipped from V and 4 bases from J, the junction kept 5 bases outside the gene matches. The CDR3 runs 15 residues. The DNA for the CDR3 is TGTGCCAGCAGCTTGAACAGGGGCTTTAATGAAAAACTGTTTTTT. Protein sequence: CASSLNRGFNEKLFF.

This clonotype was detected a few times. The chain couples TRBV20-1 to TRBJ2-3; 7 bases match TRBD2. The CDR3 runs 13 residues. V trimming: 7 bases; J trimming: 2 bases; junction bases outside the gene matches: 6. Germline V gene sequence: CDR1 DFQATT, CDR2 SNEGSKA (reference sequence). The CDR3 nucleotides are TGCAGTGTGGTTCGGGGGGTCACAGATACGCAGTATTTT. It encodes CSVVRGVTDTQYF.

For this clonotype: Being one base from a much bigger clone, this may be a read error. The chain carries TRBV5-1 and TRBJ2-7; D call uncertain. Trimming cost V 0 bases and J 0 bases, with 4 bases left between them. The germline gives CDR1 SGHRS, CDR2 YFSETQ. This CDR3 has 13 amino acids. DNA for the CDR3: TGCGCCAGCAGCTTGGCCATCTCCTACGAGCAGTACTTC. Its protein is CASSLAISYEQYF. Drawing the rest from reference TRBV5-1 and TRBJ2-7, the complete variable domain is KAGVTQTPRYLIKTRGQQVTLSCSPISGHRSVSWYQQTPGQGLQFLFEYFSETQRNKGNFPGRFSGRQFSNSRSEMNVSTLELGDSALYLCASSLAISYEQYFGPGTRLTVT.

CDR3 sequence reads: CASSLTYTQYF. CDR3 bases: TGTGCCAGCAGCTTGACTTATACGCAGTATTTT. The chain carries TRBV5-5 and TRBJ2-3; D gene unclear. Trimming shortened V by 1 base and J by 7 bases, and 4 bases separated the two germline ends. Germline V gives CDR1 SGHKS, CDR2 YYEKEE (reference sequence). The CDR3 runs to 11 residues.

The gene calls are TRBV3-1 and TRBJ2-1, with 8 bases lining up with TRBD1. From germline, CDR1 is LGHDT and CDR2 YNNKEL (reference sequence). The CDR3 consists of 15 residues. The V gene end was trimmed by 1 base and the J gene end by 3 bases; junction bases not matched to a gene: 2. The CDR3 here is CASSQGRGHYNEQFF. CDR3 nucleotides: TGTGCCAGCAGCCAAGGCAGGGGGCACTACAATGAGCAGTTCTTC.

This clonotype was picked up a small number of times. The chain recombines TRBV3-1 with TRBJ2-6; a weak D match, TRBD1 (5 bases). Trimming shortened V by 7 bases and J by 1 base, and 8 bases separated the two germline ends. Germline CDR1 LGHDT, CDR2 YNNKEL (reference sequence). This CDR3 has 14 amino acids. Here the CDR3 reads CASNQGSGANVLTF. CDR3 DNA: TGTGCCAGCAACCAGGGTTCTGGGGCCAACGTCCTGACTTTC.

This clonotype appeared a few times. This chain links TRBV6-5 with TRBJ2-2, with a weak D call TRBD2 (5 bases). CDR3 length: 15 amino acids. Trimming took off 4 bases at V and 4 bases at J, with 13 bases between the two ends. CDR1 is MNHEY, CDR2 SVGAGI, per germline. CDR3 DNA: TGTGCCAGCAGTTCCCGGTCCGGGGTCACCGGGGAGCTGTTTTTT. This codes for CASSSRSGVTGELFF.